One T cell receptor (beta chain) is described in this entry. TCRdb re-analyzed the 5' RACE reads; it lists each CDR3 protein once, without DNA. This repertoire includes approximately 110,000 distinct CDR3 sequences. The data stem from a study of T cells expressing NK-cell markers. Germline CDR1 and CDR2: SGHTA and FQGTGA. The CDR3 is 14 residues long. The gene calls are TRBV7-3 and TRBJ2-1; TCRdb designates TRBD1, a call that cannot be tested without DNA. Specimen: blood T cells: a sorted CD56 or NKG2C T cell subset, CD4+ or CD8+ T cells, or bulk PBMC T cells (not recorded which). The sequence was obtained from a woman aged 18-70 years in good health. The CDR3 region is CASSLGGAGNEQFF.